A selection of T cell receptor beta chains follows, all from one sample in a study of CD8 T cells in ankylosing spondylitis. TCRdb analysed the 5' RACE reads with MiXCR anew, one entry per CDR3 protein. The sample lists about 39,000 distinct CDR3 sequences, 10% seen once, with about 16% in the top ten. The specimen was blood, either unsorted or a sorted T cell fraction (not recorded which). These receptors were taken from a male donor with ankylosing spondylitis or in good health (not recorded which). Each CDR3 is given with its conserved first and last residue. D genes are given only for firm matches. Expanded clones are given a class, and other clones once, few, many or no size at all.

j_call clone_size d_call v_call cdr3_aa cdr3_nt
TRBJ2-7 NA TRBD2 TRBV20-1 CSARGTSTFYEQYF TGCAGTGCTAGAGGGACTAGCACCTTCTACGAGCAGTACTTC
TRBJ1-2 many TRBD1 TRBV2 CASSYRGPGGYTF TGTGCCAGCAGCTACAGGGGGCCAGGAGGCTACACCTTC
TRBJ1-5 NA NA TRBV20-1 CSARRPEALGNQPQHF TGCAGTGCTAGAAGACCTGAAGCGCTGGGCAATCAGCCCCAGCATTTT
TRBJ2-7 many NA TRBV20-1 CSARDGRDEQYF TGCAGTGCTAGAGATGGTAGGGACGAGCAGTACTTC
TRBJ2-7 many TRBD1 TRBV20-1 CSARGDRDRGYEQYF TGCAGTGCTAGAGGAGACCGGGACAGGGGTTACGAGCAGTACTTC
TRBJ1-4 many NA TRBV6-1 CASSELGALVEKLFF TGTGCCAGCAGTGAATTGGGCGCCCTGGTTGAAAAACTGTTTTTT
TRBJ1-1 NA NA TRBV5-1 CASSADSGFRDTEAFF TGCGCCAGCAGCGCGGACTCCGGGTTTAGGGACACTGAAGCTTTCTTT
TRBJ2-5 many TRBD1 TRBV5-6 CASSWDRGRPGETQYF TGTGCCAGCAGCTGGGACAGGGGGCGCCCCGGGGAGACCCAGTACTTC
TRBJ2-5 medium-sized NA TRBV25-1 CASSDAKTQYF TGTGCCAGCAGTGACGCCAAGACCCAGTACTTC
TRBJ1-1 many NA TRBV6-2/TRBV6-3 CASSWTFRNTEAFF TGTGCCAGCAGCTGGACTTTCAGGAACACTGAAGCTTTCTTT
TRBJ2-1 few NA TRBV29-1 CSVVAQNNEQFF TGCAGCGTTGTGGCACAGAACAATGAGCAGTTCTTC
TRBJ2-1 many NA TRBV6-1 CASSMNEAGWKFF TGTGCCAGCAGCATGAACGAGGCAGGGTGGAAGTTCTTC
TRBJ2-5 many NA TRBV2 CASRGDGAPETQYF TGTGCCAGCAGGGGGGACGGCGCACCCGAGACCCAGTACTTC
TRBJ2-7 many TRBD2 TRBV7-3 CASSLGLAGSYEQYF TGTGCCAGCAGCTTGGGACTAGCGGGCTCCTACGAGCAGTACTTC
TRBJ2-2 many NA TRBV5-1 CASSSKKELKRLNTGELFF TGCGCCAGCAGCTCCAAGAAGGAACTTAAGCGGCTGAACACCGGGGAGCTGTTTTTT
TRBJ2-1 many NA TRBV20-1 CSARDYSGTGNEQFF TGCAGTGCTAGAGATTATAGCGGTACGGGCAATGAGCAGTTCTTC
TRBJ1-4 many TRBD1 TRBV20-1 CSAPGTATNEKLFF TGCAGTGCTCCCGGGACAGCAACTAATGAAAAACTGTTTTTT
TRBJ2-1 few TRBD2 TRBV11-2 CASSLDRIRGRVPYNEQFF TGTGCCAGCAGCTTAGATCGTATTAGAGGGAGGGTCCCCTACAATGAGCAGTTCTTC
TRBJ1-2 NA TRBD1 TRBV6-1 CASSIDRGRGGYTF TGTGCCAGCAGCATTGACAGGGGGCGAGGCGGCTACACCTTC
TRBJ2-6 many TRBD1 TRBV19 CASSRDRMSSGANVLTF TGTGCCAGTAGTAGGGACAGAATGAGCTCTGGGGCCAACGTCCTGACTTTC
TRBJ1-5 many NA TRBV11-2 CASSLDTGPLPQHF TGTGCCAGCAGCTTAGACACAGGACCCTTGCCCCAGCATTTT
TRBJ2-1 few NA TRBV4-1 CASSQGLVGYNEQFF TGCGCCAGCAGCCAAGGGCTAGTAGGCTACAATGAGCAGTTCTTC
TRBJ2-1 medium-sized TRBD2 TRBV6-1 CASSQRESNEQFF TGTGCCAGCAGTCAGCGGGAGTCCAATGAGCAGTTCTTC
TRBJ2-1 many TRBD2 TRBV6-1 CASSEAGLVTMRQFF TGTGCCAGCAGTGAAGCGGGACTAGTGACGATGAGGCAGTTCTTC
TRBJ2-1 many NA TRBV20-1 CSARGDTSSYNEQFF TGCAGTGCTAGAGGGGACACGAGCTCCTACAATGAGCAGTTCTTC
TRBJ1-2 many TRBD1 TRBV20-1 CSARETGGDFNYGYTF TGCAGTGCTAGAGAGACAGGGGGCGATTTCAACTATGGCTACACCTTC
TRBJ2-2 NA TRBD2 TRBV20-1 CSAGLGANTGELFF TGCAGTGCTGGACTAGGGGCGAACACCGGGGAGCTGTTTTTT
TRBJ2-7 NA NA TRBV27 CASSSRQDRGYEQYF TGTGCCAGCAGTTCACGCCAGGACAGAGGCTACGAGCAGTACTTC
TRBJ2-1 many TRBD1 TRBV5-1 CASSSLGTGENNEQFF TGCGCCAGCAGCTCATTAGGGACAGGGGAAAACAATGAGCAGTTCTTC
TRBJ2-1 many TRBD2 TRBV4-2 CASSQGTSGRVVPHEQFF TGTGCCAGCAGCCAAGGGACTAGCGGGAGAGTTGTCCCCCATGAGCAGTTCTTC
TRBJ2-2 many TRBD2 TRBV12-3/TRBV12-4 CASSLAEGNTGELFF TGTGCCAGCAGTCTAGCGGAGGGGAACACCGGGGAGCTGTTTTTT
TRBJ2-4 NA TRBD1 TRBV20-1 CSADRDRGDIQYF TGCAGTGCGGACCGGGACAGGGGTGACATTCAGTACTTC